This T cell receptor (beta chain) emerged from a study of blood T cells in healthy people across ages. Study-wide results and caveats: Considered underestimates were the diversity estimates obtained from one million T cells. Expanded clonotype changes were possibly confounded by unknown donor CMV status.

Donation came from healthy Caucasian individuals in Russia who were aged about 6 to 95. The amount of total RNA extracted per sample was at least 6 micrograms. The V end was cut by 10 bases, the J end by 4 bases, with 13 bases between. This CDR3 is 13 amino acids long. From germline, CDR1 is SEHNR and CDR2 FQNEAQ (reference sequence). A sample-barcoded 5' primer and a J-beta primer mix were used in a second PCR of about 6 to 12 cycles. TCRdb independently ran MiXCR on the 5' RACE reads; one entry per CDR3 protein. This table has about 730,000 distinct CDR3 sequences, roughly 45% appearing once. To note about this clonotype: Its target is not known.

V usage is TRBV7-9 and J usage is TRBJ1-4; D might be TRBD1 (5 bases). This receptor was taken from a woman aged 55-75 years in good health. Sequenced input: blood. CDR3 region: CAIQGTLNEKLFF. CDR3 nucleotide sequence: TGTGCCATCCAAGGGACTCTTAATGAAAAACTGTTTTTT.